Detailed here is one T cell receptor (beta chain). The antigen it binds to is not known. Per-base quality was not reported, and no clone a single base away is much larger than it. This entry is derived from a study of blood T cell repertoires in COVID-19 (dated by TCRdb to about 2020). About the investigation overall: Samples from collaborators originated in the United States, Italy and Spain and spanned both the acute and convalescent phases of COVID-19. The prospective study material was composed of cDNA or gDNA derived from T cells, B-cell-depleted T cells, or PBMCs. The dataset comprised deeply sampled blood TCRbeta repertoires from subjects exposed to, actively infected with, or recovered from COVID-19. A freely available public database, intended as a resource for researchers studying the immune response to SARS-CoV-2, is where the repertoires were released. The samples were drawn from the first 160 participants of the ongoing ImmuneRACE study and from under 1,500 subjects provided by 6 global collaborators. A de-identified subject ID, COVID-19 status, age in years and sex were almost always included in the sample metadata. Where available, HLA class I and class II types were obtained from metadata supplied by the sample provider rather than from assay-based typing.

The collaborating institutions used their own protocols to collect whole blood in K2EDTA tubes. Collaborator samples were shipped for TCRbeta analysis as frozen whole blood, isolated PBMCs, or DNA extracted from either sample type. TCRbeta CDR3 regions were amplified from genomic DNA by means of the immunoSEQ Assay, a bias-controlled multiplex PCR. Concerning the study's data processing: Within the assay, amplification of reference gene primers was used to estimate how many nucleated cells each sample contained. Sequence reads were collapsed and filtered to measure the absolute abundance of every unique TCRbeta CDR3 rearrangement. For each sample, productive Simpson clonality was calculated by taking the square root of Simpson's diversity index across productive rearrangements. The immuneACCESS repertoire file appears here via TCRdb, limited to in-frame rearrangements. These files lack a portion of the clones; in checked studies, under half of the deficit traces to unresolved V genes, and the cause of the others is not known. V, J and clone size were drawn from that table, and D and trimming were deduced from the DNA. Present in this sample are fewer than 250,000 clones, more than 80% of which were seen just once. 5.5% of the sample comes from the top ten.

Broad study findings and their caveats: How much clinical and demographic metadata was included differed by source and by participant, and the metadata was provided uncurated.

The CDR1 and CDR2 encoded by the germline V gene (reference sequence) are LNHDA and SQIVND. V is pared back by 3 bases and J by 0 bases, with 11 bases lying between the germline termini. Measured from the cysteine to the phenylalanine, the CDR3 is 15 residues long. The only DNA kept is the CDR3, 45 bases in frame from the first base. The TCR sequence derives from a human donor in a cohort sampled during active COVID-19. The sample taken for sequencing was peripheral blood. The receptor chain draws on TRBV19 and TRBJ2-5; tentative D gene TRBD2, with 5 bases matching. The sequence in DNA is TGTGCCAGTAGTATGTCTAGCCTGTACCAAGAGACCCAGTACTTC. Its protein reads: CASSMSSLYQETQYF. With the portions outside the CDR3 filled from the reference TRBV19 and TRBJ2-5 genes, the complete variable region becomes DGGITQSPKYLFRKEGQNVTLSCEQNLNHDAMYWYRQDPGQGLRLIYYSQIVNDFQKGDIAEGYSVSREKKESFPLTVTSAQKNPTAFYLCASSMSSLYQETQYFGPGTRLLVL.